This record covers a single TCR beta chain. The antigen is not known. Profiled with immunoSEQ multiplex PCR; TCRdb holds only in-frame clones, not every one. The sample consists of 90,000 to 120,000 clones, around 89% of them appearing once. The sample originates from a study of PD-1 blockade in classical Hodgkin lymphoma. Notes on the study in general: Complete responders had baseline diversity similar to newly diagnosed patients.

Every single patient, without exception, relapsed after autologous stem cell transplantation, and brentuximab vedotin exposure varied. Germline V gene sequence: CDR1 LNHDA, CDR2 SQIVND (reference sequence). Germline trimming cut 6 bases from V and 3 bases from J; bases unmatched to any gene: 6. CDR3 length equals 14 residues. The V gene is TRBV19, the J gene TRBJ2-7, with TRBD1 matching 9 bases. The clonotype was recovered from a human donor with classical Hodgkin lymphoma. Specimen: peripheral blood mononuclear cells (PBMCs), collected before the second cycle of nivolumab. CDR3: CASSPGTGNYEQYF. The CDR3, as DNA: TGTGCCAGTAGCCCTGGGACAGGGAACTACGAGCAGTACTTC.